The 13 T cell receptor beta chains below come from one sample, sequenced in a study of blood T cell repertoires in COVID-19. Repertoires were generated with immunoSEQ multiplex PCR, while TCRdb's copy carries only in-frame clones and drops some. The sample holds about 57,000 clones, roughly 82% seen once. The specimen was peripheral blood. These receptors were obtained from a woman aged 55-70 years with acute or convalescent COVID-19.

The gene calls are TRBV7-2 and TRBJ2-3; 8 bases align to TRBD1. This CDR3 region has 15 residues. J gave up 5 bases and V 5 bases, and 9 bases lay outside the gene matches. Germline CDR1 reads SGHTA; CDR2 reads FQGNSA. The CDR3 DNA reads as TGTGCCAGCAGCCGGGCTCCAGGGGGCCGAGATACGCAGTATTTT. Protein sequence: CASSRAPGGRDTQYF.

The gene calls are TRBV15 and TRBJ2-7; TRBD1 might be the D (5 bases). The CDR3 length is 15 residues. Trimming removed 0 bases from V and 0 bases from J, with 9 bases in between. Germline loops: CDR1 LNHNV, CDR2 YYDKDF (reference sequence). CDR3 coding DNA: TGTGCCACCAGCAGAGACCTGACAGTCTCCTACGAGCAGTACTTC. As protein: CATSRDLTVSYEQYF.

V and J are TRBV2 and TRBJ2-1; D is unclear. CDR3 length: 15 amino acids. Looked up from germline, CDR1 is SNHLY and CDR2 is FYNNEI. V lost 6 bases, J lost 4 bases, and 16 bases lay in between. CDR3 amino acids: CASSLELRLYNEQFF. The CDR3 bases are TGTGCCAGCAGCCTAGAGTTGAGGCTGTACAATGAGCAGTTCTTC.

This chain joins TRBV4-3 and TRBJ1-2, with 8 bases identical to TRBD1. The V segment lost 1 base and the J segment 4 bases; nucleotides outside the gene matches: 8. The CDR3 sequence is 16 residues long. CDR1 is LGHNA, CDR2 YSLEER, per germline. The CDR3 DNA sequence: TGCGCCAGCAGCCAAGGCCACGGACAGGGACTCTATGGCTACACCTTC. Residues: CASSQGHGQGLYGYTF.

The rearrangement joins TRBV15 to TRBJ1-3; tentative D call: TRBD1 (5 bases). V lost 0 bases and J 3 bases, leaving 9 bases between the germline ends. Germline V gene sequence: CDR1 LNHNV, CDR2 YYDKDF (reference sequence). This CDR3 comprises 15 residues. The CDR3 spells CATSREGEVGNTIYF. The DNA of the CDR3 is TGTGCCACCAGCAGAGAAGGGGAGGTTGGAAACACCATATATTTT. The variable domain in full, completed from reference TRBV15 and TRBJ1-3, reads DAMVIQNPRYQVTQFGKPVTLSCSQTLNHNVMYWYQQKSSQAPKLLFHYYDKDFNNEADTPDNFQSRRPNTSFCFLDIRSPGLGDTAMYLCATSREGEVGNTIYFGEGSWLTVV.

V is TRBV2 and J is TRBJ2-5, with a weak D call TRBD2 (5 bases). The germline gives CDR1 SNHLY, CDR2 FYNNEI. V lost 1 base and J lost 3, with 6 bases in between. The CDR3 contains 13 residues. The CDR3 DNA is TGTGCCAGCAGTGAAGGGCGGGAAGAGACCCAGTACTTC. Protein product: CASSEGREETQYF.

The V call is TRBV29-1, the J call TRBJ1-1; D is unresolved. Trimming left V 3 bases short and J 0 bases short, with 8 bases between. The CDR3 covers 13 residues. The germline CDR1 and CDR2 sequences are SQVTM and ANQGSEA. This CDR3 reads CSVEQAMNTEAFF. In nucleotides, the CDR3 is TGCAGCGTTGAGCAGGCAATGAACACTGAAGCTTTCTTT.

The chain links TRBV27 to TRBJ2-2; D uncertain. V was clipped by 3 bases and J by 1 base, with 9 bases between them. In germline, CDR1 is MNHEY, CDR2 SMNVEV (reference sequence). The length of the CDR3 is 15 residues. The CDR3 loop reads CASSFFSGNTGELFF. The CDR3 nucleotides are TGTGCCAGCAGTTTCTTTTCAGGGAACACCGGGGAGCTGTTTTTT.

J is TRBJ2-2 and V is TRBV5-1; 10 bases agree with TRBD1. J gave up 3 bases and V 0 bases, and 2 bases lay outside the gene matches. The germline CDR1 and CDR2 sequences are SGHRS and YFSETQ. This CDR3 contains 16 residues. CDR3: CASSLAGTGDTGELFF. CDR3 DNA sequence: TGCGCCAGCAGCTTGGCCGGGACAGGGGACACCGGGGAGCTGTTTTTT.

The CDR3 sequence is CSASSLPERGTYNEQFF. The CDR3 DNA reads TGCAGTGCTAGTTCCCTTCCCGAGCGGGGAACCTACAATGAGCAGTTCTTC. The gene calls are TRBV20-1 and TRBJ2-1; 7 nucleotides align to TRBD2. The CDR3 loop spans 17 amino acids. Per germline, CDR1 DFQATT and CDR2 SNEGSKA (reference sequence). Trimming at V came to 3 bases and at J to 2 bases, leaving 13 bases not matched to a gene.

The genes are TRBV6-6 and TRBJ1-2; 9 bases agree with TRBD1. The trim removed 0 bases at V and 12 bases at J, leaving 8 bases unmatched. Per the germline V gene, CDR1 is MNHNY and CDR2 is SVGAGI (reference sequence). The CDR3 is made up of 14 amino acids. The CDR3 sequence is CASSYSGTGNSHTF. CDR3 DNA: TGTGCCAGCAGTTACTCTGGGACAGGGAATAGCCACACCTTC.

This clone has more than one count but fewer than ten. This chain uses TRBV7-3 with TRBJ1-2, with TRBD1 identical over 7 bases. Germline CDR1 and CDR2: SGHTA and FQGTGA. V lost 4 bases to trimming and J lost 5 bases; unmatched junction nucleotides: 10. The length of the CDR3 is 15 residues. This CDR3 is CASSSYRGIRYGYTF. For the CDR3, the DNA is TGTGCCAGCAGCTCCTACAGGGGAATCCGATATGGCTACACCTTC.

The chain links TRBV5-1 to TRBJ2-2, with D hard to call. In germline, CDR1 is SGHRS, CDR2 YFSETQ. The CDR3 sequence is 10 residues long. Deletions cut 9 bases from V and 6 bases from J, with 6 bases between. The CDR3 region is CAIIPGELFF. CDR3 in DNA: TGCGCCATCATCCCCGGGGAGCTGTTTTTT.